This T cell receptor (beta chain) was identified during a study of blood T cell repertoires in COVID-19. V lost 2 bases and J 5 bases, leaving 22 bases between the germline ends. Germline-derived CDR1 and CDR2 are SGDLS and YYNGEE. This CDR3 has 17 residues. Data came from immunoSEQ multiplex PCR; TCRdb stores just in-frame clones and leaves some out. The data contain 200,000 to 250,000 clones, more than 70% of them singletons. The TCR sequence derives from a woman in her sixties with acute or convalescent COVID-19. Sequencing input: peripheral blood. V and J are TRBV9 and TRBJ1-2; no reliable D call. CDR3 DNA: TGTGCCAGCAGCGTCGACCCCAGGCTGATTCAACCTTATGGCTACACCTTC. As protein: CASSVDPRLIQPYGYTF.